A single sample gave rise to the 32 T cell receptor beta chains below, sequenced in a study of blood T cell repertoires in COVID-19. TCRdb's table, derived via immunoSEQ multiplex PCR, lists solely in-frame clones and lacks some. The repertoire holds tens of thousands of clones, with 65% to 90% as singletons. Sequences were obtained from peripheral blood. The receptors here all came from a man aged 35 to 55 with acute or convalescent COVID-19.

The chain joins TRBV7-9 to TRBJ1-4, with 7 bases lining up with TRBD1. The CDR3 is 13 amino acids. Germline values: CDR1 SEHNR, CDR2 FQNEAQ (reference sequence). The V and J ends lost 2 bases and 8 bases, in that order; junction bases with no gene match: 2. Written as DNA, the CDR3 is TGTGCCAGCAGCTTAAAAGGGGGCGAAAAACTGTTTTTT. It is translated as CASSLKGGEKLFF.

The rearrangement links TRBV28 to TRBJ1-5; D might be TRBD1 (5 bases). The germline V gene encodes CDR1 MDHEN and CDR2 SYDVKM. This CDR3 is 15 amino acids long. Trimming pared 1 base from V and 2 bases from J, leaving 9 bases between. Here the CDR3 reads CASSLSETGNQPQHF. The CDR3 coding sequence is TGTGCCAGCAGTTTATCGGAGACAGGCAATCAGCCCCAGCATTTT. Full variable domain (outside the CDR3, taken from reference TRBV28 and TRBJ1-5): DVKVTQSSRYLVKRTGEKVFLECVQDMDHENMFWYRQDPGLGLRLIYFSYDVKMKEKGDIPEGYSVSREKKERFSLILESASTNQTSMYLCASSLSETGNQPQHFGDGTRLSIL.

This clone has only one observation. Given the absence of the conserved phenylalanine or tryptophan at the CDR3 end, a read error is likely. The limits of the CDR3 on the DNA are not certain, so only TCRdb's listed CDR3 is given. The rearrangement uses TRBV5-5 and TRBJ2-7; TRBD1 reflects the table's D call only, with no check against the DNA. Germline V lookup: CDR1 SGHKS, CDR2 YYEKEE (reference sequence). From its first to its last residue, the CDR3 has 15 amino acids. The CDR3: CASSLAGMVGQAAGL.

The chain links TRBV5-5 to TRBJ1-2; 8 nucleotides match TRBD1. V gave up 4 bases and J gave up 8 bases; unmatched junction bases: 10. Germline-derived CDR1 and CDR2 are SGHKS and YYEKEE (reference sequence). The CDR3 contains 14 residues. As DNA, the CDR3 is TGTGCCAGCAGCGCAATCCAGGGGGCGGAGGGCTACACCTTC. It translates to CASSAIQGAEGYTF. The full variable domain, its missing parts supplied by reference TRBV5-5 and TRBJ1-2, is DAGVTQSPTHLIKTRGQQVTLRCSPISGHKSVSWYQQVLGQGPQFIFQYYEKEERGRGNFPDRFSARQFPNYSSELNVNALLLGDSALYLCASSAIQGAEGYTFGSGTRLTVV.

V gene TRBV4-1 combines with J gene TRBJ1-3; perhaps TRBD1 as D (5 bases). Germline loops: CDR1 MGHRA, CDR2 YSYEKL. V shed 4 bases and J shed 2 bases, with 12 bases lying between them. The CDR3 runs to 15 residues. CDR3 sequence reads: CASSPQPGAGNTIYF. In DNA, the CDR3 is TGCGCCAGCAGCCCCCAGCCGGGGGCTGGAAACACCATATATTTT.

This chain uses TRBV11-1 with TRBJ2-5; TRBD2 matches at 10 bases. CDR1 is SGHAT and CDR2 is FQDESV in the germline V gene (reference sequence). V shed 4 bases and J 5 bases; nucleotides not matched to a gene: 7. The CDR3 extends over 15 amino acids. CDR3 sequence reads: CASSSRASGGETQYF. DNA of the CDR3: TGTGCCAGCAGCTCCAGGGCTAGCGGGGGTGAGACCCAGTACTTC.

The chain uses TRBV5-1 and TRBJ2-7; D might be TRBD2 (6 bases). Trimming left V 4 bases short and J 0 bases short, with 8 bases between. Germline CDR1 and CDR2: SGHRS and YFSETQ. The CDR3 spans 13 residues. The CDR3 region has the DNA TGCGCCAGCAGCGACGGGAGCTCCTACGAGCAGTACTTC. This gives the protein CASSDGSSYEQYF.

V usage is TRBV5-1 and J usage is TRBJ2-5; D is unresolved. The ends were cut back, 0 bases at V and 2 bases at J, with 11 bases in the middle. This CDR3 is 15 amino acids long. Germline V CDR1 and CDR2: SGHRS, YFSETQ. This CDR3 is CASSLGSGQQETQYF. The CDR3 coding sequence is TGCGCCAGCAGCTTGGGCTCTGGCCAGCAAGAGACCCAGTACTTC.

The rearrangement uses TRBV10-1 and TRBJ2-2; 7 bases align to TRBD2. The junction had 7 bases not matched to a gene; V was cut back by 6 bases and J by 6 bases. This CDR3 contains 14 residues. Germline V lookup: CDR1 WNHNN, CDR2 SYGVQD (reference sequence). The DNA for the CDR3 is TGCGCCAGCAGGATCACAGCGGGGTCCGGGGAGCTGTTTTTT. Its translation: CASRITAGSGELFF.

In its sample, this clone was seen once. V gene TRBV2 combines with J gene TRBJ1-2, with a tentative D call TRBD1 (6 bases). The CDR3 sequence is 13 residues long. Germline CDR1 and CDR2: SNHLY and FYNNEI. V lost 3 bases, J lost 6 bases, and 11 bases lay in between. CDR3 amino acids: CASSEYRENGYTF. CDR3 coding DNA: TGTGCCAGCAGTGAGTACAGGGAAAATGGCTACACCTTC.

The chain uses TRBV6-5 and TRBJ1-4; a weak D match, TRBD1 (5 bases). Germline V gives CDR1 MNHEY, CDR2 SVGAGI. V was clipped by 2 bases and J by 5 bases, with 6 bases between them. The CDR3 has 13 amino acids. This CDR3 is CASSYRTNEKLFF. The CDR3 bases are TGTGCCAGCAGTTACCGGACAAATGAAAAACTGTTTTTT.

The V and J genes are TRBV24-1 and TRBJ2-5; D is unresolved. The CDR3 has 14 amino acids. Trimming took 0 bases from V and 3 from J, leaving 7 bases between them. Germline CDR1 reads KGHDR; CDR2 reads SFDVKD. CDR3 DNA: TGTGCCACCAGTGATTTGCGGTCCGAAGAGACCCAGTACTTC. This encodes CATSDLRSEETQYF.

The rearrangement joins TRBV5-5 to TRBJ2-3; 12 nucleotides match TRBD2. V trimming: 4 bases; J trimming: 2 bases; junction bases outside the gene matches: 14. Germline V gene data show CDR1 as SGHKS and CDR2 as YYEKEE (reference sequence). The CDR3 spans 19 residues. This CDR3 reads CASSRRTSGGTTFTDTQYF. The CDR3 DNA sequence: TGTGCCAGCAGCCGGCGAACTAGCGGGGGGACAACTTTCACAGATACGCAGTATTTT. Filled out from reference TRBV5-5 and TRBJ2-3, the complete variable domain reads DAGVTQSPTHLIKTRGQQVTLRCSPISGHKSVSWYQQVLGQGPQFIFQYYEKEERGRGNFPDRFSARQFPNYSSELNVNALLLGDSALYLCASSRRTSGGTTFTDTQYFGPGTRLTVL.

The chain uses TRBV10-3 and TRBJ1-1; D might be TRBD1 (6 bases). CDR3 length: 14 amino acids. Germline V gene data show CDR1 as ENHRY and CDR2 as SYGVKD. V dropped 7 bases and J dropped 5 bases, with 17 bases sitting between them. Here the CDR3 DNA reads TGTGCCATCACCGAGGGGGAGGGAGAGACTGAAGCTTTCTTT. Its protein is CAITEGEGETEAFF.

V and J are TRBV2 and TRBJ1-2; the D is unclear. V dropped 7 bases and J dropped 6 bases, with 18 bases sitting between them. Germline CDR1 is SNHLY and CDR2 is FYNNEI. This CDR3 is 14 amino acids long. CDR3 coding DNA: TGTGCCAGCAAAAGAGATGGGAGTATCCATGGCTACACCTTC. It is translated as CASKRDGSIHGYTF.

CDR3 nucleotides: TGTGCCAGCAGTGTAAGGGAGCGTGGAAACACCATATATTTT. Amino acid sequence: CASSVRERGNTIYF. This chain joins TRBV28 and TRBJ1-3; D gene unclear. This CDR3 has 14 residues. The V gene's germline CDR1 is MDHEN and CDR2 SYDVKM. V gave up 5 bases and J gave up 3 bases, with 11 bases separating them.

This clone is medium-sized by share. The rearrangement uses TRBV3-1 (or the pseudogene TRBV3-2) and TRBJ2-2, with 13 bases identical to TRBD2. The CDR3 totals 16 residues. With 0 bases clipped from V and 7 bases from J, the junction kept 2 bases outside the gene matches. Per the germline V gene, CDR1 is LGHDT and CDR2 is YNNKEL (reference sequence). The CDR3 bases are TGTGCCAGCAGCCAAGAACTAGCGGGGGGGTTCGGGGAGCTGTTTTTT. This codes for CASSQELAGGFGELFF.

The V and J genes are TRBV10-1 and TRBJ2-3, with 13 bases fitting TRBD2. CDR1 and CDR2 from the germline V gene are WNHNN and SYGVQD (reference sequence). V was clipped by 0 bases and J by 6 bases; unmatched bases: 6. CDR3 size: 17 residues. The DNA of the CDR3 is TGCGCCAGCAGTGAGTCCGGCACTAGCGGGGGGGCGGATACGCAGTATTTT. Encoded protein: CASSESGTSGGADTQYF.

The chain uses TRBV28 and TRBJ2-4; D is uncertain. The CDR3 contains 16 residues. Germline V lookup: CDR1 MDHEN, CDR2 SYDVKM. V was cut by 4 bases and J by 0 bases, with 13 bases left in between. The chain's CDR3 is CASSSLLSLAKNIQYF. The CDR3 bases are TGTGCCAGCAGTTCACTTTTGTCGCTAGCCAAAAACATTCAGTACTTC.

The chain links TRBV7-9 to TRBJ1-1; D gene unclear. This CDR3 is 12 amino acids long. The germline CDR1 and CDR2 sequences are SEHNR and FQNEAQ (reference sequence). V gave up 1 base and J gave up 10 bases, with 10 bases separating them. The CDR3 spells CASSLEQTRAFF. The CDR3 coding sequence is TGTGCCAGCAGCTTAGAACAGACACGAGCTTTCTTT.

The V and J genes are TRBV3-1 (or the pseudogene TRBV3-2) and TRBJ1-2; TRBD1 agrees at 7 bases. In germline, CDR1 is LGHDT, CDR2 YNNKEL (reference sequence). The CDR3 is 14 residues long. The J segment lost 3 bases and the V segment lost 4 bases, leaving 5 bases of the junction unmatched. For the CDR3, the DNA is TGTGCCAGCAGCCTCGGACAGGTCGACTATGGCTACACCTTC. Its protein is CASSLGQVDYGYTF.

This chain joins TRBV18 and TRBJ1-2; the match to TRBD1 covers 10 bases. The V and J ends lost 6 bases and 8 bases, in that order; junction bases with no gene match: 15. Per the germline V gene, CDR1 is KGHSH and CDR2 is LQKENI. The CDR3 is 16 residues long. The CDR3 loop reads CASSARGQGKGEGYTF. The CDR3 nucleotides read TGTGCCAGCTCGGCCCGGGGACAGGGGAAAGGAGAAGGCTACACCTTC.

This clone was observed a single time. This sequence joins TRBV4-3 and TRBJ1-1, with D possibly being TRBD1 (5 bases). Germline lookup yields CDR1 LGHNA and CDR2 YSLEER. The CDR3 consists of 15 residues. Trimming shortened V by 0 bases and J by 5 bases, and 13 bases separated the two germline ends. The CDR3 nucleotides are TGCGCCAGCAGCCAAGATAACAGGCCCCGGACTGAAGCTTTCTTT. This codes for CASSQDNRPRTEAFF.

This clone has a single count. The V call is TRBV19, the J call TRBJ2-2; TRBD1 aligns across 9 bases. V lost 3 bases and J lost 4; bases outside the gene matches: 9. CDR1 is LNHDA and CDR2 is SQIVND in the germline V gene (reference sequence). This CDR3 region has 17 residues. For the CDR3, the DNA is TGTGCCAGTAGTATTGGAGTGGGACAGGGTTTCACCGGGGAGCTGTTTTTT. It encodes CASSIGVGQGFTGELFF. The full variable domain, completed using reference TRBV19 and TRBJ2-2, is DGGITQSPKYLFRKEGQNVTLSCEQNLNHDAMYWYRQDPGQGLRLIYYSQIVNDFQKGDIAEGYSVSREKKESFPLTVTSAQKNPTAFYLCASSIGVGQGFTGELFFGEGSRLTVL.

V usage is TRBV4-2 and J usage is TRBJ2-3; the D is unclear. The V end was cut by 3 bases, the J end by 9 bases, with 13 bases between. Germline V gene data show CDR1 as LGHNA and CDR2 as YNFKEQ. This CDR3 spans 13 amino acids. In DNA form, the CDR3 reads TGTGCCAGCAGCCAGGCTTTGGAGCGCACGCAGTATTTT. Translation: CASSQALERTQYF.

The rearrangement uses TRBV7-9 and TRBJ2-1, with 7 bases that match TRBD1. The V and J ends lost 3 bases and 1 base, in that order; junction bases with no gene match: 3. This CDR3 has 15 residues. From germline, CDR1 is SEHNR and CDR2 FQNEAQ (reference sequence). The CDR3 DNA is TGTGCCAGCAGCTTCGGGACAGCGTCCTACAATGAGCAGTTCTTC. Translating gives CASSFGTASYNEQFF. The entire variable domain, with the rest obtained from reference TRBV7-9 and TRBJ2-1, is as follows: DTGVSQNPRHKITKRGQNVTFRCDPISEHNRLYWYRQTLGQGPEFLTYFQNEAQLEKSRLLSDRFSAERPKGSFSTLEIQRTEQGDSAMYLCASSFGTASYNEQFFGPGTRLTVL.

The chain carries TRBV3-1 (or the pseudogene TRBV3-2) and TRBJ2-1, with TRBD1 as a possible D gene (6 bases). V gave up 2 bases and J gave up 7 bases, with 18 bases separating them. CDR3 length: 16 residues. Germline CDR1 is LGHDT and CDR2 is YNNKEL (reference sequence). As DNA, the CDR3 is TGTGCCAGCAGCCAACTAACAGGGATCCGGTGGAATGAGCAGTTCTTC. It encodes CASSQLTGIRWNEQFF.

The rearrangement uses TRBV5-1 and TRBJ2-3; D possibly corresponds to TRBD2 (6 bases). The V gene's germline CDR1 is SGHRS and CDR2 YFSETQ. V was pared by 4 bases and J by 0 bases, with 12 bases between. The CDR3 is 15 residues long. CDR3 sequence reads: CASSPLGGSTDTQYF. The CDR3 DNA is TGCGCCAGCAGCCCCTTGGGGGGTAGCACAGATACGCAGTATTTT.

This sequence joins TRBV3-1 (or the pseudogene TRBV3-2) and TRBJ1-6; D perhaps matches TRBD1 (5 bases). The length of the CDR3 is 14 residues. The V gene lost 2 bases and the J gene lost 9 bases, with 11 bases spanning the gap. The germline gives CDR1 LGHDT, CDR2 YNNKEL (reference sequence). CDR3 loop: CASSQSGFSSPLHF. The CDR3 bases are TGTGCCAGCAGCCAATCAGGGTTCAGTTCACCCCTCCACTTT.

The chain couples TRBV10-3 to TRBJ1-6; 7 nucleotides align to TRBD1. CDR3 length: 15 amino acids. The trim removed 5 bases at V and 9 bases at J, leaving 10 bases unmatched. The germline V gene encodes CDR1 ENHRY and CDR2 SYGVKD. The CDR3 DNA reads TGTGCCATCAGTTCAATGACAGGGCGGGCTTCACCCCTCCACTTT. It translates to CAISSMTGRASPLHF.

The chain carries TRBV2 and TRBJ2-5; 13 nucleotides agree with TRBD2. Trimming at V came to 6 bases and at J to 5 bases, leaving 9 bases not matched to a gene. This CDR3 contains 16 residues. Germline-derived CDR1 and CDR2 are SNHLY and FYNNEI. The CDR3 reads CASSATSGGFGETQYF. As DNA, the CDR3 is TGTGCCAGCAGCGCGACTAGCGGGGGGTTCGGCGAGACCCAGTACTTC.

This sequence joins TRBV18 and TRBJ1-5; TRBD1 aligns across 9 bases. CDR3 length equals 15 residues. CDR1 and CDR2 from the germline V gene are KGHSH and LQKENI. V shed 6 bases, J shed 3 bases, and the junction held 6 bases outside the gene matches. CDR3 protein: CASSLQGAPNQPQHF. CDR3 sequence (DNA): TGTGCCAGCTCTCTACAGGGGGCACCCAATCAGCCCCAGCATTTT.